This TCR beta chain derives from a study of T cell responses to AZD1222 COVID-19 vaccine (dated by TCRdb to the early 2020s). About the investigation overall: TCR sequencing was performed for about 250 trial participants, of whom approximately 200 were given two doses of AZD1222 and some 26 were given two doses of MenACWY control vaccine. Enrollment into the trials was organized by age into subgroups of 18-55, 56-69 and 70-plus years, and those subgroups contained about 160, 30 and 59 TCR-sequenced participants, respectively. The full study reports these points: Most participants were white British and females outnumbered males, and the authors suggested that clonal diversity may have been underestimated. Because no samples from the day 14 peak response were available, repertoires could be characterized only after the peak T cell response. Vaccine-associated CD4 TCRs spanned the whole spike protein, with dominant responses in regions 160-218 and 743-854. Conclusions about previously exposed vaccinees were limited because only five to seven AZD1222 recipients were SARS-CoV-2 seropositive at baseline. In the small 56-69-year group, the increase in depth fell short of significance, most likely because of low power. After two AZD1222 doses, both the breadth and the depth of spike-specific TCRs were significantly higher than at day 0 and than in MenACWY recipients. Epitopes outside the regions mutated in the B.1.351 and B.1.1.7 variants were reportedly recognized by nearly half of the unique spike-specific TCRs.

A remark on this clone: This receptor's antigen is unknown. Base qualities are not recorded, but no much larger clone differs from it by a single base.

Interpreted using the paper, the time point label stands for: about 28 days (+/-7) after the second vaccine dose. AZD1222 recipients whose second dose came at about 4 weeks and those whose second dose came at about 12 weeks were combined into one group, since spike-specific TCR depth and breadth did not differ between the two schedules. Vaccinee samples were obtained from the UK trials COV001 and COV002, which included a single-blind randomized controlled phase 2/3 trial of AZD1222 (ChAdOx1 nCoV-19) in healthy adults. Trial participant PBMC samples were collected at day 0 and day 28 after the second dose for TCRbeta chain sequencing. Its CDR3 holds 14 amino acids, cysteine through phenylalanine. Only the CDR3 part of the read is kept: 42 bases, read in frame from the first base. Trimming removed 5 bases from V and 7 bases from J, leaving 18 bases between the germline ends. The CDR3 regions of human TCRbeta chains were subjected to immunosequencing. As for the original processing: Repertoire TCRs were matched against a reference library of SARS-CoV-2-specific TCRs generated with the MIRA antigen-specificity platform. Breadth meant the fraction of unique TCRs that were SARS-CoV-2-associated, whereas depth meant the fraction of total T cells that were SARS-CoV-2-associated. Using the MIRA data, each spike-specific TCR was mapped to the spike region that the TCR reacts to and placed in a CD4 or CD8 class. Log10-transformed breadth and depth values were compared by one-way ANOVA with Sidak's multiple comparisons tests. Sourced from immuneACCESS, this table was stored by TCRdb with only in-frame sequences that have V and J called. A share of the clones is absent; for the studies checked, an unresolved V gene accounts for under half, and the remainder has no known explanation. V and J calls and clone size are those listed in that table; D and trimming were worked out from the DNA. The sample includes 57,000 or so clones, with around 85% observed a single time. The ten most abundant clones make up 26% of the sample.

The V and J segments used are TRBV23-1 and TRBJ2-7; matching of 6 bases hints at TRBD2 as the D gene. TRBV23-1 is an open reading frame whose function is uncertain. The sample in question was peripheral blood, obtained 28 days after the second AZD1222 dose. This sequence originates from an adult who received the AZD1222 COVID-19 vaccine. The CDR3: CASSAGRMLREQYF. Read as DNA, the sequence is TGCGCCAGCAGTGCGGGACGAATGCTACGGGAGCAGTACTTC.